These 10 T cell receptor beta chains were all obtained from the same sample, sequenced in a study of technical replicates of blood from several donors. The repertoire was sequenced with immunoSEQ multiplex PCR; TCRdb's copy has only in-frame clones and lacks some. The table records around 70,000 clones, approximately 95% of them present only once. Sequencing used T cells isolated from PBMCs. Receptor source: a human donor in good health.

Concerning this clone itself: The same CDR3 arises from other DNA sequences in this sample as well. In DNA, the CDR3 is TGCGCCAGCAGCCCCGACAGGTCCTACGAGCAGTACTTC. It encodes CASSPDRSYEQYF. The rearrangement joins TRBV5-1 to TRBJ2-7; perhaps TRBD1 as D (6 bases). Germline assignment: CDR1 SGHRS and CDR2 YFSETQ. V lost 4 bases, J lost 1 base, and 9 bases lay in between. The CDR3 sequence is 13 residues long.

This sequence joins TRBV11-3 and TRBJ2-7; maybe TRBD2 (6 bases). The CDR3 contains 14 residues. CDR1 and CDR2 from the germline V gene are SGHNT and YENEEA. Trimming pared 5 bases from V and 3 bases from J, leaving 14 bases between. CDR3 loop: CASSPNPGDYEQYF. The CDR3 nucleotides read TGTGCCAGCAGCCCGAACCCGGGGGACTACGAGCAGTACTTC.

The rearrangement links TRBV4-1 to TRBJ1-1; tentative D call: TRBD1 (6 bases). The V and J ends lost 4 bases and 8 bases respectively, with 11 bases between them. Germline V gene lookup returns CDR1 MGHRA and CDR2 YSYEKL. This CDR3 is 12 amino acids long. DNA for the CDR3: TGCGCCAGCAGCCCAGGGGCAGGGGAAGCTTTCTTT. Residues: CASSPGAGEAFF.

The chain is built from TRBV19 and TRBJ2-1, with 15 positions matching TRBD2. Germline CDR1 is LNHDA and CDR2 is SQIVND (reference sequence). CDR3 length: 17 residues. V lost 6 bases, J lost 9 bases, and 12 bases stayed unmatched. CDR3 nucleotide sequence: TGTGCCAGTAGCAGACCAGATCCGGGACTAGCGGGGGGTGAGCAGTTCTTC. Amino acids: CASSRPDPGLAGGEQFF.

This rearrangement joins TRBV10-1 to TRBJ1-5; D not resolved. From germline, CDR1 is WNHNN and CDR2 SYGVQD (reference sequence). This CDR3 is built from 15 residues. The V end was cut by 2 bases, the J end by 2 bases, with 10 bases between. The CDR3, as DNA: TGCGCCAGCAGTGAGGGTAGCCTGGGCAATCAGCCCCAGCATTTT. This translates into CASSEGSLGNQPQHF.

This chain joins TRBV4-1 and TRBJ2-1; D may be TRBD1 (6 bases). The CDR3 is made up of 13 amino acids. The V gene's germline CDR1 is MGHRA and CDR2 YSYEKL. V lost 2 bases and J 8 bases, leaving 10 bases between the germline ends. CDR3 coding DNA: TGCGCCAGCAGCCAATACAGGGTCTATGAGCAGTTCTTC. Residues: CASSQYRVYEQFF.

The V gene is TRBV19, the J gene TRBJ1-4; D is unclear. With 3 bases removed from V and 8 bases from J, the gap between germline ends came to 10 bases. Per the germline V gene, CDR1 is LNHDA and CDR2 is SQIVND (reference sequence). The CDR3 has 13 residues. The CDR3 DNA sequence: TGTGCCAGTAGTATCATCGGGGAGGAAAAACTGTTTTTT. This gives the protein CASSIIGEEKLFF.

The chain is built from TRBV29-1 and TRBJ2-3; 9 nucleotides match TRBD1. The CDR3 length is 14 residues. Trimming removed 3 bases from V and 1 base from J; junction bases left unmatched: 2. Germline CDR1 reads SQVTM; CDR2 reads ANQGSEA. The CDR3 here is CSVEGQGRTDTQYF. The CDR3 coding sequence is TGCAGCGTTGAGGGACAGGGACGCACAGATACGCAGTATTTT.

This chain links TRBV4-1 with TRBJ2-3; 7 bases agree with TRBD2. V gave up 1 base and J gave up 3 bases; unmatched junction bases: 1. There are 14 residues in the CDR3. Germline V CDR1 and CDR2: MGHRA, YSYEKL. CDR3 residues: CASSQVGGTDTQYF. CDR3 DNA sequence: TGCGCCAGCAGCCAAGTGGGAGGGACAGATACGCAGTATTTT.

V and J are TRBV9 and TRBJ2-1, with TRBD1 identical over 8 bases. CDR1 and CDR2 from the germline V gene are SGDLS and YYNGEE. The ends lost 0 bases at V and 2 bases at J; junction bases unmatched: 4. The CDR3 is made up of 16 amino acids. This CDR3 is CASSVGDRGTYNEQFF. CDR3 DNA: TGTGCCAGCAGCGTAGGCGACAGGGGAACCTACAATGAGCAGTTCTTC.